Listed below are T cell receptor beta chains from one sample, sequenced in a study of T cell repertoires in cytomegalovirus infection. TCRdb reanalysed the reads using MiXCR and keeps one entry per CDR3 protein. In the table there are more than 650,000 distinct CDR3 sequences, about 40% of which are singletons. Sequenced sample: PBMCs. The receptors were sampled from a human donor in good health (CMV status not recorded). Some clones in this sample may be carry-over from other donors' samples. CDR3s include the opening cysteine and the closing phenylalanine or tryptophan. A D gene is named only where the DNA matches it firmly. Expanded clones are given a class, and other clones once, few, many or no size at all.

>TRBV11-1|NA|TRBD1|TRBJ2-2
CASSLRQGASGELFF
TGTGCCAGCAGTTTGAGACAGGGGGCGTCCGGGGAGCTGTTTTTT
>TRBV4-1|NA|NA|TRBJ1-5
CASSQEKETDYSNQPQHF
TGCGCCAGCAGCCAAGAGAAAGAAACGGACTATAGCAATCAGCCCCAGCATTTT
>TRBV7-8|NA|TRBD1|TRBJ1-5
CASSLESSGGGNQPQHF
TGTGCCAGCAGCTTAGAGTCGTCAGGGGGTGGTAATCAGCCCCAGCATTTT
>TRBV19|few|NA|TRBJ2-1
CASSIGVGREQFF
TGTGCCAGTAGTATAGGGGTTGGGAGAGAGCAGTTCTTC
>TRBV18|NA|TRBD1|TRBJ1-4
CASSPRDRAEKLFF
TGTGCCAGCTCTCCCCGGGACAGGGCGGAAAAACTGTTTTTT
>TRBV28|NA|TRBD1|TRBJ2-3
CASSLGTEITDTQYF
TGTGCCAGCAGTTTAGGGACAGAGATCACAGATACGCAGTATTTT
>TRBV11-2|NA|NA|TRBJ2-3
CASRRPGRARTDTQYF
TGTGCCAGCAGACGGCCCGGCAGGGCCCGCACAGATACGCAGTATTTT
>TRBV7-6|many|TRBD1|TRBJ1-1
CASSLEGGTPVTEAFF
TGTGCCAGCAGCTTAGAAGGGGGCACGCCGGTCACTGAAGCTTTCTTT
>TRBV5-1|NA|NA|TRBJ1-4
CASSFEGSGEKLFF
TGCGCCAGCAGCTTCGAGGGTTCGGGGGAAAAACTGTTTTTT
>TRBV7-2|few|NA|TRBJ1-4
CASSLDGTRNEKLFF
TGTGCCAGCAGCTTAGACGGTACCCGTAATGAAAAACTGTTTTTT
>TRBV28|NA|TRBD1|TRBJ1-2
CASRYTGGGVYGYTF
TGTGCCAGCAGATACACAGGGGGGGGTGTCTACGGCTACACCTTC
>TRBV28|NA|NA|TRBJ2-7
CASSSFGIHPDF
TGTGCCAGCAGTTCGTTTGGGATACACCCGGACTTC
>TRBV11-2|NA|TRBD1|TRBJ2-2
CASSPHPGQGNWNTGELFF
TGTGCCAGCAGCCCCCACCCGGGACAGGGAAATTGGAACACCGGGGAGCTGTTTTTT
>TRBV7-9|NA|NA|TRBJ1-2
CASSSVQVNYGYTF
TGTGCCAGCAGCTCAGTACAGGTTAACTATGGCTACACCTTC
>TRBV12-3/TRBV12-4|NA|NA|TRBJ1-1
CASGGQLNTEAFF
TGTGCCAGTGGGGGCCAGCTGAACACTGAAGCTTTCTTT
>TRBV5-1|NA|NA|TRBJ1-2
CASSSARHYGYTF
TGCGCCAGCAGCTCCGCCCGACATTATGGCTACACCTTC
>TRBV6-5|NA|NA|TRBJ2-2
CASSYQTVMKRELFF
TGTGCCAGCAGCTACCAGACAGTTATGAAGAGGGAGCTGTTTTTT
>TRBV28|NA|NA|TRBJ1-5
CASSSPDSLGQPQHF
TGTGCCAGCAGTTCTCCGGACAGTTTGGGACAGCCCCAGCATTTT
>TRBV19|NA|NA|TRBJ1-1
CASRIPSTGWTEAFF
TGTGCCAGTAGGATCCCGTCGACTGGTTGGACTGAAGCTTTCTTT
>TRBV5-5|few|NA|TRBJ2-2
CASSLTLTGSHSPGELFF
TGTGCCAGCAGCTTAACCCTCACAGGATCCCATTCTCCCGGGGAGCTGTTTTTT
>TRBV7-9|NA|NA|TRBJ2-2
CASVWTSTTGELFF
TGTGCCAGCGTTTGGACCTCTACCACCGGGGAGCTGTTTTTT
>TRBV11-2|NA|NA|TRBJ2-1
CASSPWELSEQFF
TGTGCCAGCAGCCCGTGGGAACTAAGTGAGCAGTTCTTC
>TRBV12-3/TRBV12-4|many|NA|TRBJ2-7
CASSLGGMGGLNYEQYF
TGTGCCAGCAGTCTAGGGGGTATGGGGGGACTAAACTACGAGCAGTACTTC
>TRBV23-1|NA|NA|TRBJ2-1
CASSQWHGDNEQFF
TGCGCCAGCAGTCAATGGCACGGTGACAATGAGCAGTTCTTC
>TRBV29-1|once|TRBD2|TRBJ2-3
CSVGLAGDVTQYF
TGCAGCGTGGGACTAGCGGGGGATGTTACGCAGTATTTT
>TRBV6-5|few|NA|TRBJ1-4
CASRPYGSEGEKLFF
TGTGCCAGCAGGCCGTACGGGTCGGAGGGTGAAAAACTGTTTTTT
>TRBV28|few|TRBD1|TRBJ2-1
CASSPGGIKSNEQFF
TGTGCCAGCAGTCCAGGGGGTATAAAATCCAATGAGCAGTTCTTC
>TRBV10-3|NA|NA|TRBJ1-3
CAIQGVSGNTIYF
TGTGCCATCCAAGGGGTATCTGGAAACACCATATATTTT
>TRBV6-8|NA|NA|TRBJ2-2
CASSYYPQPIWPGELFF
TGTGCCAGCAGTTACTATCCCCAACCCATCTGGCCCGGGGAGCTGTTTTTT
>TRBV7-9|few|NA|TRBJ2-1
CASSSPSSGPYNEQFF
TGTGCCAGCAGCTCCCCTTCAAGCGGGCCATACAATGAGCAGTTCTTC
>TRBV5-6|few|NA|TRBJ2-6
CASSLFRGARAGANVLTF
TGTGCCAGCAGCTTGTTTCGGGGGGCGAGGGCTGGGGCCAACGTCCTGACTTTC
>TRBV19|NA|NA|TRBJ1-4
CASKEVGVTHEKLFF
TGTGCCAGCAAGGAAGTAGGAGTTACTCATGAAAAACTGTTTTTT
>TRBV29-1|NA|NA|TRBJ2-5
CSKGYQETQYF
TGCAGCAAGGGGTACCAAGAGACCCAGTACTTC
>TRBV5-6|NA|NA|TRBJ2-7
CASSFKPDEQYF
TGTGCCAGCAGCTTCAAACCCGACGAGCAGTACTTC
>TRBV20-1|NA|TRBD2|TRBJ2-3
CSASSGTIIKMRADTQYF
TGCAGTGCTAGCAGTGGGACTATAATTAAGATGCGGGCAGATACGCAGTATTTT
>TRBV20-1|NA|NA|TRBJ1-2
CAVPNYVYTF
TGCGCGGTACCTAACTATGTCTACACCTTC
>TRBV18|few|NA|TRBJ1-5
CASSPPVKGGQPQHF
TGTGCCAGCTCACCCCCTGTTAAGGGAGGCCAGCCCCAGCATTTT
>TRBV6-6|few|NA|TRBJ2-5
CASSSSSAEGGTQYF
TGTGCCAGCAGTTCGTCTAGCGCGGAGGGGGGGACCCAGTACTTC
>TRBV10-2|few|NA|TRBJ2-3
CASSEYLADTQYF
TGCGCCAGCAGTGAGTACTTGGCAGATACGCAGTATTTT
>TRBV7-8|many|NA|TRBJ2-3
CASSARVDTQYF
TGTGCCAGCAGCGCTCGTGTGGATACGCAGTATTTT
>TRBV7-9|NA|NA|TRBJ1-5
CASSLRDGNQPQHF
TGTGCCAGCAGCCTCAGGGATGGGAATCAGCCCCAGCATTTT
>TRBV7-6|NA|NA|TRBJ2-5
CASSAKLSSAQETQYF
TGTGCCAGCAGCGCGAAACTTTCCTCGGCCCAAGAGACCCAGTACTTC
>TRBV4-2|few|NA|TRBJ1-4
CASSQEGRGFAEKLFF
TGTGCCAGCAGCCAAGAAGGGAGGGGTTTCGCGGAAAAACTGTTTTTT
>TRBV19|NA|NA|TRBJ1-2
CASSMPRGPQSSYGYTF
TGTGCCAGTAGTATGCCAAGGGGCCCCCAATCGAGCTATGGCTACACCTTC
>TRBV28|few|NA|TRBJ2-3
CASSQIPDTQYF
TGTGCCAGCAGTCAGATCCCAGATACGCAGTATTTT
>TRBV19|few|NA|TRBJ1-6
CASSPGEIHNSPLHF
TGTGCCAGTAGTCCAGGGGAGATCCATAATTCACCCCTCCACTTT
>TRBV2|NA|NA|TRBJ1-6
CASTGRAQNSPLHF
TGTGCCAGCACGGGGAGAGCCCAGAATTCACCCCTCCACTTT
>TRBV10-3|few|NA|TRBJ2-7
CAISDLAGTAGSYEQYF
TGTGCCATCAGTGACTTAGCCGGGACTGCAGGATCCTACGAGCAGTACTTC
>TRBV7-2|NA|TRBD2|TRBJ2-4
CASSPRTSVNSKNIQYF
TGTGCCAGCAGCCCGCGGACTAGCGTCAACTCCAAAAACATTCAGTACTTC
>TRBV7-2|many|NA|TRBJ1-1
CASSLGAENTEAFF
TGTGCCAGCAGCTTAGGGGCCGAGAACACTGAAGCTTTCTTT
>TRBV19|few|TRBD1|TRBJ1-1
CASSEWDREWGTEAFF
TGTGCCAGTAGTGAATGGGACAGGGAATGGGGCACTGAAGCTTTCTTT
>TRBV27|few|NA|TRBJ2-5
CASSGTVEGETQYF
TGTGCCAGCAGCGGGACGGTCGAAGGGGAGACCCAGTACTTC
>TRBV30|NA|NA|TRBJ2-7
CAWSVTVDEQYF
TGTGCCTGGAGTGTTACGGTGGACGAGCAGTACTTC
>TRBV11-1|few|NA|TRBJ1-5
CASSSGPGDQPQHF
TGTGCCAGCAGCTCGGGGCCGGGGGATCAGCCCCAGCATTTT
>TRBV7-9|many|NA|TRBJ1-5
CASSLGEINQPQHF
TGTGCCAGCAGCCTCGGAGAAATCAATCAGCCCCAGCATTTT
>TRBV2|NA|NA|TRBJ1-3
CASSPRSGPNRNTIYF
TGTGCCAGCAGTCCTAGATCCGGCCCTAACAGAAACACCATATATTTT
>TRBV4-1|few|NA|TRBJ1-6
CASSQGPTRGTPLHF
TGCGCCAGCAGCCAAGGTCCGACTCGGGGTACACCCCTCCACTTT
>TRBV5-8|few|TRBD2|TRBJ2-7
CASSLVGTSGPREQYF
TGTGCCAGCAGCTTGGTAGGGACTAGCGGGCCCCGGGAGCAGTACTTC
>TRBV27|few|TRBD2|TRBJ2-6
CASSLAGGGGANVLTF
TGTGCCAGCAGTCTAGCGGGAGGAGGTGGGGCCAACGTCCTGACTTTC
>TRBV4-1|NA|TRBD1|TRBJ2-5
CASSQRPGQRIQETQYF
TGCGCCAGCAGCCAGAGGCCGGGACAGCGAATACAAGAGACCCAGTACTTC